The present TCR beta chain was sequenced within a study of shared clonotypes between healthy human individuals. Study background: CD8 memory received one plate per donor, CD8 naive two, CD4 memory three and CD4 naive three.

The germline CDR1 and CDR2 sequences are MGHRA and YSYEKL. This CDR3 has 15 residues. With 0 bases removed from V and 1 base from J, the gap between germline ends came to 10 bases. Naive CD8 isolation took CD45RO-negative cells positively selected for CCR7 and excluded terminally differentiated effector memory CD45RA+ cells. Genomic DNA of every subset was divided equally among multiple immunoSEQ plates. Per the authors' pipeline: Without quality scores, immunoSEQ junctional reads could not be filtered like full-length reads. The protocol was immunoSEQ multiplex PCR, while the TCRdb copy is restricted to in-frame clones and leaves out a portion. The DNA was the basis for D and trimming; V, J and clone size are from that table. In the table there are about 2.1 million clones, just over 90% of which are singletons.

Sequencing used naive CD8+ T cells from PBMCs. The chain employs TRBV4-1 and TRBJ2-7; TRBD1 is a possible D gene (5 bases). This TCR was recovered from a man younger than 30 in good health. Some clones in this sample may be carry-over from other donors' samples. The CDR3 here is CASSQDQTGSYEQYF. CDR3 nucleotide sequence: TGCGCCAGCAGCCAAGACCAAACAGGATCCTACGAGCAGTACTTC.